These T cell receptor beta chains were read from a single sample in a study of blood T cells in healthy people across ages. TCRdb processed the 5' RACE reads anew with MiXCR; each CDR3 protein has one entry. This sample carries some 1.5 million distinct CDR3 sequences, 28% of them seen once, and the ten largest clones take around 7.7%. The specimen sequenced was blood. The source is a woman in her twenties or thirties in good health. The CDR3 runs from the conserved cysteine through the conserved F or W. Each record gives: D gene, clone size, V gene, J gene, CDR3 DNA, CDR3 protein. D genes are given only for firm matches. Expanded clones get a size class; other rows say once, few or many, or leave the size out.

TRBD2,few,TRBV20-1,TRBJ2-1,TGCAGTGCGTCGCTGACGGGAGGCTCCTACAATGAGCAGTTCTTC,CSASLTGGSYNEQFF
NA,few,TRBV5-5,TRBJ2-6,TGTGCCAGCAGCTTGAGCACGGTATCGGGGGCCAACGTCCTGACTTTC,CASSLSTVSGANVLTF
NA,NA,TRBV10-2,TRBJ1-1,TGCGCCAGCAGTGAGGGGGGCGTGAACACTGAAGCTTTCTTT,CASSEGGVNTEAFF
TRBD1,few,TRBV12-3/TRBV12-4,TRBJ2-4,TGTGCCAGCGCCACACAGGGGAACATTCAGTACTTC,CASATQGNIQYF
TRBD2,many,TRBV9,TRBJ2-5,TGTGCCAGCAGCGTAGCCCCTAGCGGGGGGGCTGAGACCCAGTACTTC,CASSVAPSGGAETQYF
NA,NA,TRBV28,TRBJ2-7,TGTGCCAGCAGCTTGGACATTGACGAGCAGTACTTC,CASSLDIDEQYF
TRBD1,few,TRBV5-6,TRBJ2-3,TGTGCCAGCAGCCGATACGGTTCAGGGGGTTTAGATACGCAGTATTTT,CASSRYGSGGLDTQYF
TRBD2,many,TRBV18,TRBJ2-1,TGCGCCAGCAGCGGGACTAGCGGTCACAATGAGCAGTTCTTC,CASSGTSGHNEQFF
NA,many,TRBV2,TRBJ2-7,TGTGCCAGCACCAACGGGTTCTACGAGCAGTACTTC,CASTNGFYEQYF
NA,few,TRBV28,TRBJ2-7,TGTGCCAGCAGGGGTCTGTTGGGAGGCAACGAGCAGTACTTC,CASRGLLGGNEQYF
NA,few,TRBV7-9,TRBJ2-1,TGTGCCAGCAGCTTAGCGCGGGTGGCCCGGGGTGAGCAGTTCTTC,CASSLARVARGEQFF
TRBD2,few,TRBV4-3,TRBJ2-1,TGCGCCAGCGGACTAGCGGGAGCCCTCAGGGGTGAGCAGTTCTTC,CASGLAGALRGEQFF
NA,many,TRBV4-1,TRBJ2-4,TGCGCCAGCAACCAACCCACCCAAGGAGCCAAAAACATTCAGTACTTC,CASNQPTQGAKNIQYF
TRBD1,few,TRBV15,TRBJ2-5,TGTGCCACCAGCACCGACAGGGGGGTCCAAGAGACCCAGTACTTC,CATSTDRGVQETQYF
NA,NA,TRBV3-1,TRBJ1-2,TGTGCCAGCAGCCAAGGCGGAACCGGCTACACCTTC,CASSQGGTGYTF
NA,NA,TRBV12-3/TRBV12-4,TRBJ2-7,TGTGCCAGCAGTTTAGGCGGCGGGCGGGGTAGGTCCTACGAGCAGTACTTC,CASSLGGGRGRSYEQYF
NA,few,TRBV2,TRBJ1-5,TGTGCCGGTATGACAGCAGAAAATCAGCCCCAGCATTTT,CAGMTAENQPQHF
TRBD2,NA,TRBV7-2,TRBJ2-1,TGTGCCAGCAGCTTAGCGGCGGGAGGACGTAGAAATGAGCAGTTCTTC,CASSLAAGGRRNEQFF
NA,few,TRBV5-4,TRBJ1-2,TGTGCCAGCAGCACCAACCGACTACAGGGAGAGGGCTACACCTTC,CASSTNRLQGEGYTF
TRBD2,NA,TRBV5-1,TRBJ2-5,TGCGCCACCTCAATCCTAGCGGGGGGCCCCCAAGAGACCCAGTACTTC,CATSILAGGPQETQYF
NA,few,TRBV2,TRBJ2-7,TGTGCCAGCACGGACTCACTTCTATACGAGCAGTACTTC,CASTDSLLYEQYF
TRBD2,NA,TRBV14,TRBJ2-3,TGTGCCAGCTGTCTAGCGGGCACGGATACGCAGTATTTT,CASCLAGTDTQYF
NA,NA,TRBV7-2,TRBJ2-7,TGTGTCAGCAGCCTAAACAGGGTCAACGAGCAGTACTTC,CVSSLNRVNEQYF
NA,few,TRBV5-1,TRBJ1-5,TGCGCCAGCAGCTTGGAGCCTCAAAAGGCCAATCAGCCCCAGCATTTT,CASSLEPQKANQPQHF